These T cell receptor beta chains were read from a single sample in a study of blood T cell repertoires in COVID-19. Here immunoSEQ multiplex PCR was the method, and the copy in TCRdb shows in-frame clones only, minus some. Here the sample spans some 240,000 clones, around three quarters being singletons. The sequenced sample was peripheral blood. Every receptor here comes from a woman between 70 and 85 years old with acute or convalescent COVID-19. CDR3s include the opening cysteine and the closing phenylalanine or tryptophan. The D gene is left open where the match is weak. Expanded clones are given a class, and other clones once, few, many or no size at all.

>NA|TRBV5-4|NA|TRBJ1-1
CASSLAAGVNTEAFF
TGTGCCAGCAGCTTGGCGGCCGGGGTCAACACTGAAGCTTTCTTT
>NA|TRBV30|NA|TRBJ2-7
CAWSSELSYEQYF
TGTGCCTGGAGTTCGGAGCTATCCTACGAGCAGTACTTC
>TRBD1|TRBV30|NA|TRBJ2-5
CAWSPPTGVETQYF
TGTGCCTGGAGTCCCCCGACAGGGGTGGAGACCCAGTACTTC
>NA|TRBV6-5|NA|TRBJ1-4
CASSYGQTGSEKLFF
TGTGCCAGCAGTTACGGTCAAACGGGAAGTGAAAAACTGTTTTTT
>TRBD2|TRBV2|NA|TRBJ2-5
CASKPFSGGGLTQYF
TGTGCCAGCAAGCCCTTTAGCGGGGGGGGCCTGACCCAGTACTTC
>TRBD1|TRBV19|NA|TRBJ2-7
CASSIGTGISYEQYF
TGTGCCAGTAGTATAGGGACAGGGATCTCCTACGAGCAGTACTTC
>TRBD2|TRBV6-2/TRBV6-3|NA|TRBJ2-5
CASSYSISGVQETQYF
TGTGCCAGCAGTTACTCTATTAGCGGGGTCCAAGAGACCCAGTACTTC
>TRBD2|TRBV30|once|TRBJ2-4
CAWSEGTGGIQYF
TGTGCCTGGAGTGAGGGGACGGGGGGCATTCAGTACTTC
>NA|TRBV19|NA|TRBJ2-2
CASSARGTGELFF
TGTGCCAGTAGCGCACGAGGGACCGGGGAGCTGTTTTTT
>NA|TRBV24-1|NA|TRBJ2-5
CATSDSTMGLLRETQYF
TGTGCCACCAGTGACTCTACAATGGGACTCCTTAGGGAGACCCAGTACTTC
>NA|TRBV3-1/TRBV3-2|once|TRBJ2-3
CASSVRGYTDTQYF
TGTGCCAGCTCCGTCAGGGGATACACAGATACGCAGTATTTT
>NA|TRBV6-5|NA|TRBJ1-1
CASCTPLGAEAFF
TGTGCCAGCTGTACACCCTTGGGCGCTGAAGCTTTCTTT
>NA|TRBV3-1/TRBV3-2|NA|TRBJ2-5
CASSQDNRAQYF
TGTGCCAGCAGCCAAGACAACCGGGCCCAGTACTTC
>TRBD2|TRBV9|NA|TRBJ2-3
CASSALAGGGDTQYF
TGTGCCAGCAGCGCCCTAGCGGGGGGAGGAGATACGCAGTATTTT
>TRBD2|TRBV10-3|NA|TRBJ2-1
CASGGAGGPNEQFF
TGTGCCAGTGGAGGAGCGGGGGGGCCCAATGAGCAGTTCTTC
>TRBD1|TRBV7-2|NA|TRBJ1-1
CASSFTGVTEAFF
TGTGCCAGCAGTTTCACAGGGGTGACTGAAGCTTTCTTT
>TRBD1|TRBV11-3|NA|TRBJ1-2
CASSLVRQGDGYTF
TGTGCCAGCAGCTTAGTGCGACAGGGCGATGGCTACACCTTC
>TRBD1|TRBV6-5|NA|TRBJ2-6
CASKTGPTGANVLTF
TGTGCCAGCAAGACAGGGCCGACTGGGGCCAACGTCCTGACTTTC
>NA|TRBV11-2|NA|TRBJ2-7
CASSLGWENYEQYF
TGTGCCAGCAGCTTAGGTTGGGAGAACTACGAGCAGTACTTC
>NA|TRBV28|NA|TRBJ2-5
CASSLSGTANQETQYF
TGTGCCAGCAGTTTGTCCGGGACTGCGAATCAAGAGACCCAGTACTTC
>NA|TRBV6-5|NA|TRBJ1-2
CASSRGSDYGYTF
TGTGCCAGCAGTCGGGGGTCCGACTATGGCTACACCTTC
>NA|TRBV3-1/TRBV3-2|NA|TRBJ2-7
CASSPLRDTTYEQYF
TGTGCCAGCAGCCCTCTTCGGGACACTACCTACGAGCAGTACTTC
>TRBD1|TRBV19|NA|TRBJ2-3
CASSATRQGASTDTQYF
TGTGCCAGTAGTGCAACCCGACAGGGGGCAAGCACAGATACGCAGTATTTT
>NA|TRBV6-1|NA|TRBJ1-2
CASSESDRGNYGYTF
TGTGCCAGCAGTGAAAGTGATAGGGGTAACTATGGCTACACCTTC
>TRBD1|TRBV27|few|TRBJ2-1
CASSPRGQGGYNEQFF
TGTGCCAGCAGCCCTCGGGGACAGGGTGGGTACAATGAGCAGTTCTTC
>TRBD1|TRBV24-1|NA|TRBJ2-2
CATSDPTGHTGELFF
TGTGCCACCAGTGATCCGACAGGGCACACCGGGGAGCTGTTTTTT
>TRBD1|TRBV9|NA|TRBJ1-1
CASTPGDRGRGSTEAFF
TGTGCCAGCACCCCGGGGGACAGGGGGCGCGGTAGCACTGAAGCTTTCTTT
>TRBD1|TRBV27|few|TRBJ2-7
CASSLLQGANFNPYEQYF
TGTGCCAGCAGTTTATTACAGGGGGCCAATTTTAACCCCTACGAGCAGTACTTC
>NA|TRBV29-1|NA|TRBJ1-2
CSVEKFGGGGYTF
TGCAGCGTTGAAAAGTTTGGGGGCGGTGGCTACACCTTC
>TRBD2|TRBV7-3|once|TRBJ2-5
CASSPSGGNLQETQYF
TGTGCCAGCAGCCCTAGCGGGGGCAATCTCCAAGAGACCCAGTACTTC
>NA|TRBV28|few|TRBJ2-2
CASSLPGTNTGELFF
TGTGCCAGCAGTTTACCCGGGACTAACACCGGGGAGCTGTTTTTT
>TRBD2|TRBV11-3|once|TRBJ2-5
CASSLGLAGDAQETQYF
TGTGCCAGCAGCTTGGGACTAGCGGGGGACGCACAAGAGACCCAGTACTTC
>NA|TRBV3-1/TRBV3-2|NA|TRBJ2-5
CASSSGGQETQYF
TGTGCCAGCAGCTCCGGGGGCCAAGAGACCCAGTACTTC
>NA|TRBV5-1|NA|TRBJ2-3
CASSFGGQRTDTQYF
TGCGCCAGCAGCTTCGGGGGGCAACGCACAGATACGCAGTATTTT
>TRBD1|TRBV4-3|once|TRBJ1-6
CASSTGQALNSPLHF
TGCGCCAGCAGCACAGGACAGGCCCTTAATTCACCCCTCCACTTT
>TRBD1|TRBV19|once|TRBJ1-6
CARRDEPHRGTGSPLHF
TGTGCCAGAAGGGATGAACCGCACAGGGGAACGGGTTCACCCCTCCACTTT
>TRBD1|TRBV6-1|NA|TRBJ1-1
CASSDRDRVAFF
TGTGCCAGCAGTGACCGGGACAGGGTGGCTTTCTTT
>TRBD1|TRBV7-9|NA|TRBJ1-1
CASSLGGGSNTEAFF
TGTGCCAGCAGCTTAGGAGGGGGCTCGAACACTGAAGCTTTCTTT
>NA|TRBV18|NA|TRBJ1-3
CASSPDSSGNTIYF
TGTGCCAGCTCACCAGACTCCTCTGGAAACACCATATATTTT
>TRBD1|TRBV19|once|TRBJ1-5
CASSTGQGQHF
TGTGCCAGTAGTACTGGACAGGGACAGCATTTT
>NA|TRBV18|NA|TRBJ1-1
CASSPDRLNTEAFF
TGTGCCAGCTCACCTGACAGACTGAACACTGAAGCTTTCTTT
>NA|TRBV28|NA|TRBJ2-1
CASSGGYSYNEQFF
TGTGCCAGCAGTGGGGGCTACTCCTACAATGAGCAGTTCTTC
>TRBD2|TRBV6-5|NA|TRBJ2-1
CASKASGVYNEQFF
TGTGCCAGCAAGGCTAGCGGCGTCTACAATGAGCAGTTCTTC
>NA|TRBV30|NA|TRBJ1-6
CALQEAAYNSPLHF
TGTGCCTTGCAAGAAGCCGCTTATAATTCACCCCTCCACTTT
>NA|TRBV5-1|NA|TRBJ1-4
CASSLGGADEKLFF
TGCGCCAGCAGCCTCGGGGGGGCGGATGAAAAACTGTTTTTT